Shown below are 3 T cell receptor beta chains from a single sample sequenced in a study of cytomegalovirus exposure and HLA in healthy donors. The PCR contained 60 Vbeta and 13 Jbeta primers. Clones were read by immunoSEQ multiplex PCR, and TCRdb kept only the in-frame ones, dropping some. The sample holds roughly 50,000 clones. Input material: PBMCs. Receptor source: a female donor in good health and CMV-seronegative.

The chain recombines TRBV29-1 with TRBJ1-2; weak D call: TRBD1 (5 bases). In germline, CDR1 is SQVTM, CDR2 ANQGSEA. V was clipped by 2 bases and J by 4 bases, with 8 bases between them. This CDR3 region has 12 residues. CDR3 sequence: CSVERTSYGYTF. In DNA, the CDR3 is TGCAGCGTTGAAAGGACAAGCTATGGCTACACCTTC.

V is TRBV5-1 and J is TRBJ1-1; TRBD1 matches 11 bases. Germline V gives CDR1 SGHRS, CDR2 YFSETQ. Germline trimming cut 2 bases from V and 3 bases from J; bases unmatched to any gene: 3. The CDR3 is made up of 15 amino acids. The CDR3 protein is CASSFQDRGHTEAFF. CDR3 coding DNA: TGCGCCAGCAGCTTCCAGGACAGGGGGCACACTGAAGCTTTCTTT.

V gene TRBV19 combines with J gene TRBJ2-7; TRBD1 matches at 8 bases. The ends lost 4 bases at V and 6 bases at J; junction bases unmatched: 8. The CDR3 is 14 amino acids. CDR1 is LNHDA, CDR2 SQIVND, per germline (reference sequence). CDR3: CASSTRTGSGEQYF. CDR3 sequence (DNA): TGTGCCAGTAGTACACGGACAGGGTCAGGCGAGCAGTACTTC.